This T cell receptor beta chain was retrieved from a study of technical replicates of blood from a handful of donors. TCRdb's copy holds only in-frame clones and misses some; the assay was immunoSEQ multiplex PCR. This sample carries about 64,000 clones, 80% to 90% of them seen once, and the ten largest clones take approximately 5%. Germline CDR1 reads SEHNR; CDR2 reads FQNEAQ (reference sequence). CDR3 size: 14 residues. Trimming removed 4 bases from V and 4 bases from J, with 11 bases in between. This chain uses TRBV7-9 with TRBJ2-1, with D possibly TRBD1 on 6 matching bases. The sequenced sample was PBMCs. The TCR originated in a human donor in good health. Some clones in this sample may be carry-over from other donors' samples. CDR3 loop: CASSSGASYNEQFF. Here the CDR3 DNA reads TGTGCCAGCAGCTCAGGGGCCAGTTACAATGAGCAGTTCTTC.